Following are 5 T cell receptor beta chains from one sample sequenced in a study of shared clonotypes between healthy human individuals. Some clones are missing from TCRdb's copy, which holds only in-frame ones; the method was immunoSEQ multiplex PCR. The sample contains just over 2,000,000 clones, approximately 95% of which appear only once. Sequenced sample: naive CD4+ T cells sorted from blood. The subset is: CD45RA+ positively selected. These receptors were taken from a man between 18 and 29 years old in good health.

V gene TRBV7-2 combines with J gene TRBJ1-2, with a weak D call TRBD1 (6 bases). Germline-derived CDR1 and CDR2 are SGHTA and FQGNSA. The CDR3 totals 16 residues. The ends were cut back, 5 bases at V and 4 bases at J, with 20 bases in the middle. CDR3 region: CASSGGVRGRGYGYTF. The CDR3 nucleotides read TGTGCCAGCAGCGGAGGCGTCAGGGGCCGGGGCTATGGCTACACCTTC. The full variable domain, completed using reference TRBV7-2 and TRBJ1-2, is GAGVSQSPSNKVTEKGKDVELRCDPISGHTALYWYRQSLGQGLEFLIYFQGNSAPDKSGLPSDRFSAERTGGSVSTLTIQRTQQEDSAVYLCASSGGVRGRGYGYTFGSGTRLTVV.

The chain combines TRBV12-5 with TRBJ2-3, with 9 nucleotides matching TRBD1. J lost 4 bases, V lost 2 bases, and 4 bases had no gene match. The CDR3 extends over 15 amino acids. Germline V gives CDR1 LGHNT, CDR2 FRNRAP. In DNA, the CDR3 is TGTGCTAGTGGTTTGCTAGGACAGGGGCCAGATACGCAGTATTTT. As protein: CASGLLGQGPDTQYF.

This rearrangement joins TRBV27 to TRBJ1-6; 7 bases agree with TRBD1. CDR1 MNHEY and CDR2 SMNVEV come from the germline V gene (reference sequence). V dropped 6 bases and J dropped 9; count of bases not matched to a gene: 14. The CDR3 runs 16 residues. The CDR3 protein is CASRDADRVIGSPLHF. CDR3 DNA sequence: TGTGCCAGCAGAGACGCCGACAGGGTAATTGGTTCACCCCTCCACTTT.

The chain carries TRBV10-1 and TRBJ2-3; 7 bases agree with TRBD1. J was trimmed by 2 bases and V by 0 bases; bases with no gene match: 2. The CDR3 runs 15 residues. Germline assignment: CDR1 WNHNN and CDR2 SYGVQD (reference sequence). The CDR3 sequence: CASSESTGYTDTQYF. CDR3 coding DNA: TGCGCCAGCAGTGAGTCGACAGGGTACACAGATACGCAGTATTTT.

This chain connects TRBV6-1 to TRBJ2-2; D is ambiguous. This CDR3 has 12 residues. Germline assignment: CDR1 MNHNS and CDR2 SASEGT. Trimming removed 8 bases at V and 7 bases at J, with 11 bases between. The CDR3 nucleotides read TGTGCCAGCTCCCACCGGAGCGGGGAGCTGTTTTTT. It yields the protein CASSHRSGELFF.